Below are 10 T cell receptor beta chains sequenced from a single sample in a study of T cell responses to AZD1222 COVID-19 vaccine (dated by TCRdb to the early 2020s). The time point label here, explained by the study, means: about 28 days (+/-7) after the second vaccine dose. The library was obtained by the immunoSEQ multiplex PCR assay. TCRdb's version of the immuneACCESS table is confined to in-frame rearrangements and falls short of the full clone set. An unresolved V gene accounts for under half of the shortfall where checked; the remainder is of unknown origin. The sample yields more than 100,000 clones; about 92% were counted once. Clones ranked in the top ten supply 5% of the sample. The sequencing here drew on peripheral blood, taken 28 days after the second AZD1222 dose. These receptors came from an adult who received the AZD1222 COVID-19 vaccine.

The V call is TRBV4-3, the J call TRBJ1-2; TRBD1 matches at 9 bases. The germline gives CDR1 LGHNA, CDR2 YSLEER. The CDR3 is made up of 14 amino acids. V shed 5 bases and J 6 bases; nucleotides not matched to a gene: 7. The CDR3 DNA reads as TGCGCCAGCAGCAGGGGACAGGGTCCGGATGGCTACACCTTC. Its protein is CASSRGQGPDGYTF.

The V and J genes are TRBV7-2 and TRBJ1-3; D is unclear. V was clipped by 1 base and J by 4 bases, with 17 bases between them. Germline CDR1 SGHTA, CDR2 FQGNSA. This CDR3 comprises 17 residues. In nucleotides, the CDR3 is TGTGCCAGCAGCTTAGGAAGAGGACGCTTTAACGGAAACACCATATATTTT. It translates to CASSLGRGRFNGNTIYF.

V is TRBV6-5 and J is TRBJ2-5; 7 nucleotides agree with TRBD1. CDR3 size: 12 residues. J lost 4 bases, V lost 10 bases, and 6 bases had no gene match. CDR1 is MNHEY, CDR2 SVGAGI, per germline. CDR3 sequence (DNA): TGTGCCACCCACCACAGGGGAGAGACCCAGTACTTC. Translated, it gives CATHHRGETQYF.

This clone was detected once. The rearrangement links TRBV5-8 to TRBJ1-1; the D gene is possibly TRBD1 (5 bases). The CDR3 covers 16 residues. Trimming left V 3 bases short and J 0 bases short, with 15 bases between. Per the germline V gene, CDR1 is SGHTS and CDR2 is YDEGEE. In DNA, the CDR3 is TGTGCCAGCAGCTGGGGACGATCTGGCATGAACACTGAAGCTTTCTTT. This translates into CASSWGRSGMNTEAFF.

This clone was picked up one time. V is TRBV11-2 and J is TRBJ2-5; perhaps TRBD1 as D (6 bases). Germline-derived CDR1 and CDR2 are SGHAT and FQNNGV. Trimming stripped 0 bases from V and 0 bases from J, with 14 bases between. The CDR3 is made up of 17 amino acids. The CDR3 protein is CASSLDAVGAYQETQYF. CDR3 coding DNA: TGTGCCAGCAGCTTAGATGCTGTGGGGGCCTACCAAGAGACCCAGTACTTC.

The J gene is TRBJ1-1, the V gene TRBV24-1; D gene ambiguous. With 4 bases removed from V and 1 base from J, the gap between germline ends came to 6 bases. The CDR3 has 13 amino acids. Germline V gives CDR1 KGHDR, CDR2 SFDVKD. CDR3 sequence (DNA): TGTGCCACCAGTGAGGGGAAGAACACTGAAGCTTTCTTT. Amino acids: CATSEGKNTEAFF.

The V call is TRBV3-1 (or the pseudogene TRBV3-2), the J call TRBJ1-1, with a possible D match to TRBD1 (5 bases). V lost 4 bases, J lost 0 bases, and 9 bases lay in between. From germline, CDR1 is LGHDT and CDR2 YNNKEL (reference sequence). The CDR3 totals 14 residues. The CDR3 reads CASSLGTVNTEAFF. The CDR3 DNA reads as TGTGCCAGCAGCCTAGGGACCGTGAACACTGAAGCTTTCTTT.

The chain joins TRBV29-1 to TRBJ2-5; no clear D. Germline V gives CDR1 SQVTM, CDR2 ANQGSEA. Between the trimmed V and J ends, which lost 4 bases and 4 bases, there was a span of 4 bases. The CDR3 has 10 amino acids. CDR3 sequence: CSVGRETQYF. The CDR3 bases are TGCAGCGTTGGCCGAGAGACCCAGTACTTC.

The CDR3 reads CASSQDYPAYNSPLHF. Written as DNA, the CDR3 is TGCGCCAGCAGCCAAGATTACCCGGCCTATAATTCACCCCTCCACTTT. The chain recombines TRBV4-3 with TRBJ1-6; no definite D call. The CDR3 is 16 amino acids. Trimming removed 0 bases from V and 2 bases from J, with 8 bases in between. Germline lookup yields CDR1 LGHNA and CDR2 YSLEER.

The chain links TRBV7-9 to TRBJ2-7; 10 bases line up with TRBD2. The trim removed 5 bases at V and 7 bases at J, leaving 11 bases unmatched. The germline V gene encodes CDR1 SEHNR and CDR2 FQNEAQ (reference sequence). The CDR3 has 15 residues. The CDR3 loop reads CASSPAGLATGEQYF. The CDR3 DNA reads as TGTGCCAGCAGCCCAGCGGGACTAGCGACTGGGGAGCAGTACTTC.